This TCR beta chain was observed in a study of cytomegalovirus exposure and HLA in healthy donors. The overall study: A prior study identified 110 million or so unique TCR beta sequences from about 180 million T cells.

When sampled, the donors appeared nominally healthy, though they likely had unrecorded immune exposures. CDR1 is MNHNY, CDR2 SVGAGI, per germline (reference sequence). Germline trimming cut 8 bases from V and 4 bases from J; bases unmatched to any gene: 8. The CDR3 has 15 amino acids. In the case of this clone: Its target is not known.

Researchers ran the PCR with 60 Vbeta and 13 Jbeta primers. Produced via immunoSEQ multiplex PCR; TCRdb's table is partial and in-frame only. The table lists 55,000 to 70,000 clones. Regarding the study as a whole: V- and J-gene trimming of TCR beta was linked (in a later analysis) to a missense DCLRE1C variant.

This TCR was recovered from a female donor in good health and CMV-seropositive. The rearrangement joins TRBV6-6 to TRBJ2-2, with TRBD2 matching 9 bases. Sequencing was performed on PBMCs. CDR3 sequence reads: CASLRASGTTGELFF. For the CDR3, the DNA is TGTGCCAGCTTACGGGCTAGCGGGACCACCGGGGAGCTGTTTTTT.